This section outlines one TCR beta chain sequence together with its context. Its antigen is not identified. The sample is drawn from a study of cytomegalovirus exposure and HLA in healthy donors. In the study overall: The study placed 70% to 85% of its 398 genotyped donors in the Caucasian-associated ancestry cluster. Study-level points and caveats: V- and J-gene trimming in TCR beta was tied to a missense DCLRE1C variant by an analysis performed later.

13 Jbeta primers and 60 Vbeta primers were used for the PCR. The method was immunoSEQ multiplex PCR; TCRdb's version includes in-frame clones alone and lacks a portion of them. Counted here are 90,000 to 140,000 clones, about three quarters occurring once; the ten biggest clones make up roughly 8.6%. Germline assignment: CDR1 SGDLS and CDR2 YYNGEE. The V gene end was trimmed by 0 bases and the J gene end by 7 bases; junction bases not matched to a gene: 9. This CDR3 region has 16 residues. This sequence was found in a woman aged 40 to 50 in good health and CMV-seropositive. This chain links TRBV9 with TRBJ1-3, with 8 bases identical to TRBD1. Material: PBMCs. The CDR3 DNA is TGTGCCAGCAGCGTAGGGGCACAGGGGGGAGGGAACACCATATATTTT. Encoded protein: CASSVGAQGGGNTIYF.